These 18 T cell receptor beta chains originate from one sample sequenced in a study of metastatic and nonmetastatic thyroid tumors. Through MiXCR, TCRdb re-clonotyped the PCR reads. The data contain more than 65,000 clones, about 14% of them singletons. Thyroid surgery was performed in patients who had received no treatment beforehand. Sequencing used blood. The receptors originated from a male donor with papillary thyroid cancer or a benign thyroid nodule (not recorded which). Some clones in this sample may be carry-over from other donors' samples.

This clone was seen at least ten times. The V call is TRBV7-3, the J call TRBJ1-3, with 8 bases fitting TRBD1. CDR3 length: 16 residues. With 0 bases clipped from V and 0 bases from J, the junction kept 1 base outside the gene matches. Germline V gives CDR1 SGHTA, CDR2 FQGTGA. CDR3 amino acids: CASSLTGTGSGNTIYF. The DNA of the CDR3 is TGTGCCAGCAGCTTAACTGGGACAGGCTCTGGAAACACCATATATTTT. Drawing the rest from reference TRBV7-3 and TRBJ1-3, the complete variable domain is GAGVSQTPSNKVTEKGKYVELRCDPISGHTALYWYRQSLGQGPEFLIYFQGTGAADDSGLPNDRFFAVRPEGSVSTLKIQRTERGDSAVYLCASSLTGTGSGNTIYFGEGSWLTVV.

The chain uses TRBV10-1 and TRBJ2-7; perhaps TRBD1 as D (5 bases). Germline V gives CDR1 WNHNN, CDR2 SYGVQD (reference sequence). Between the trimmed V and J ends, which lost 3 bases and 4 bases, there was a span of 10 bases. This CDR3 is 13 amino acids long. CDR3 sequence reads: CASSEGQGYEQYF. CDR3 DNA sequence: TGCGCCAGCAGTGAAGGTCAGGGTTACGAGCAGTACTTC.

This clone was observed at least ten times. The DNA of the CDR3 is TGCGCCAGCAGTGTAAGGGCATCCTACAATGAGCAGTTCTTC. Translating gives CASSVRASYNEQFF. The chain couples TRBV10-2 to TRBJ2-1; D gene ambiguous. The V and J ends lost 4 bases and 1 base respectively, with 8 bases between them. The CDR3 sequence is 14 residues long. Germline CDR1 WSHSY, CDR2 SAAADI.

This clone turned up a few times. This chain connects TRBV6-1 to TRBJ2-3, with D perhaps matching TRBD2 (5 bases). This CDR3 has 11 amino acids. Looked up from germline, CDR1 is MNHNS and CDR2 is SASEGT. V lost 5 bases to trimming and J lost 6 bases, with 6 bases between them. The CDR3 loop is CASSPGDTQYF. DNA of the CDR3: TGTGCCAGCAGTCCGGGGGATACGCAGTATTTT.

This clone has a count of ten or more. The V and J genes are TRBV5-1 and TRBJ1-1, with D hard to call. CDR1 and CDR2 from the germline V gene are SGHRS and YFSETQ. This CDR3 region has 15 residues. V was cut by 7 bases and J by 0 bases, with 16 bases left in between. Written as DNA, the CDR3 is TGCGCCAGCCGCCCGACCAATCCCATGAACACTGAAGCTTTCTTT. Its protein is CASRPTNPMNTEAFF. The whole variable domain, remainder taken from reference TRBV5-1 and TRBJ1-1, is KAGVTQTPRYLIKTRGQQVTLSCSPISGHRSVSWYQQTPGQGLQFLFEYFSETQRNKGNFPGRFSGRQFSNSRSEMNVSTLELGDSALYLCASRPTNPMNTEAFFGQGTRLTVV.

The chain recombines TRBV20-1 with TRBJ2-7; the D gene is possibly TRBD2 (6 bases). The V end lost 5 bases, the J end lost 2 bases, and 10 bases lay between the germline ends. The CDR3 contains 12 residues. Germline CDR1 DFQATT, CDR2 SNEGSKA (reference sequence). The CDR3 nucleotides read TGCAGTGCTCGGCGGGACGCCTACGAGCAGTACTTC. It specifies CSARRDAYEQYF.

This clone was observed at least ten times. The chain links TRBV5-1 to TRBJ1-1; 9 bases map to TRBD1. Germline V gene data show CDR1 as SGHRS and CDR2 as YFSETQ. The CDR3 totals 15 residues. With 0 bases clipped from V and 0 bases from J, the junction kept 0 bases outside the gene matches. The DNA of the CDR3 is TGCGCCAGCAGCTTGGGGACAGGGGTGAACACTGAAGCTTTCTTT. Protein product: CASSLGTGVNTEAFF. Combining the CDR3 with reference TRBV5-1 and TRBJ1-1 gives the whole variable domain KAGVTQTPRYLIKTRGQQVTLSCSPISGHRSVSWYQQTPGQGLQFLFEYFSETQRNKGNFPGRFSGRQFSNSRSEMNVSTLELGDSALYLCASSLGTGVNTEAFFGQGTRLTVV.

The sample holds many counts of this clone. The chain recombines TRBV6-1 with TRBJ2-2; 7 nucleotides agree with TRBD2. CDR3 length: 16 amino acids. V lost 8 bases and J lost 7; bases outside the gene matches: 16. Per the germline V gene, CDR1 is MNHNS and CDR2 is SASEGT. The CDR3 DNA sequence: TGTGCCAGCCTAAAGTTGGTCGCGGGAGCGGTCGGGGAGCTGTTTTTT. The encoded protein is CASLKLVAGAVGELFF.

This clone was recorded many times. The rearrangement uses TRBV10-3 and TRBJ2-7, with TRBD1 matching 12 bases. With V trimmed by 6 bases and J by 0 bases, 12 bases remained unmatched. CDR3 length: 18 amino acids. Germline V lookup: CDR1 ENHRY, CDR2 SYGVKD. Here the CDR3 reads CAIRGTGGFEKSSYEQYF. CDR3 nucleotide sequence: TGTGCCATCAGGGGGACAGGGGGCTTCGAAAAAAGCTCCTACGAGCAGTACTTC.

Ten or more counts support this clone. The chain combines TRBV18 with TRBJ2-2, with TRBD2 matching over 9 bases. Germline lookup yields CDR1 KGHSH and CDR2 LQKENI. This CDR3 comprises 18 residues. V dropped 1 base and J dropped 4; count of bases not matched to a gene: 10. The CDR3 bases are TGTGCCAGCTCACCACAAGCGCCGGGACTAGCTGGCACCGGGGAGCTGTTTTTT. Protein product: CASSPQAPGLAGTGELFF.

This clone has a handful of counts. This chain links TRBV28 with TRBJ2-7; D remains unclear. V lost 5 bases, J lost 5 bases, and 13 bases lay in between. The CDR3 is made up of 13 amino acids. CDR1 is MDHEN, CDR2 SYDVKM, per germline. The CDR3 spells CASSPPQTHEQYF. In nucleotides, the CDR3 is TGTGCCAGCAGTCCCCCTCAGACCCACGAGCAGTACTTC.

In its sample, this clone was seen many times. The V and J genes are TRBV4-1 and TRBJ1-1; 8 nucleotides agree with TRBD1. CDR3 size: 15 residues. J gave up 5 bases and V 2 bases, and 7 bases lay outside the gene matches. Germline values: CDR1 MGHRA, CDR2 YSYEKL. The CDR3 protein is CASSQNGQGGTEAFF. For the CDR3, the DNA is TGCGCCAGCAGCCAAAATGGACAGGGAGGGACTGAAGCTTTCTTT.

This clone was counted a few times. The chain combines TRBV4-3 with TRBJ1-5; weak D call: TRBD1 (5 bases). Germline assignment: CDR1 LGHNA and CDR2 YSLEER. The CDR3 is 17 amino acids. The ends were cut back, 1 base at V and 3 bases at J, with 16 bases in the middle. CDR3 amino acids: CASSQADSAHHNQPQHF. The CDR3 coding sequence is TGCGCCAGCAGCCAAGCCGACAGTGCCCACCACAATCAGCCCCAGCATTTT.

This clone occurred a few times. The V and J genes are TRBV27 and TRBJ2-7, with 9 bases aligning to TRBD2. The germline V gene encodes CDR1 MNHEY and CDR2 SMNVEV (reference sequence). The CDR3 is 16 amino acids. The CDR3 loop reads CAGSLTSGSPLGEQYV. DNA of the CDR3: TGTGCCGGCAGTTTGACTAGCGGTTCTCCCCTAGGCGAGCAGTACGTC.

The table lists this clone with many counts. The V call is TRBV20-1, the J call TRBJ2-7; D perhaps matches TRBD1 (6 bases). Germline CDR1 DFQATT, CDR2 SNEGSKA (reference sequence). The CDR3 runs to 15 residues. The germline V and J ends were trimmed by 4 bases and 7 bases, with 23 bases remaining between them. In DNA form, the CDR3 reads TGCAGTGCTAAACAACTTAGGGGGTTGCCCGGGGAGCAGTACTTC. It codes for CSAKQLRGLPGEQYF.

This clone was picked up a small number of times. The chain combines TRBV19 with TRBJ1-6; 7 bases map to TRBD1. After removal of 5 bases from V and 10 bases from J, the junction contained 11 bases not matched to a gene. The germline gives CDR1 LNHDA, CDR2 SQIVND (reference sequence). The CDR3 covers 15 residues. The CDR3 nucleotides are TGTGCCAGTAGTGCTTCATTCAGGGGGGACTCACCCCTCCACTTT. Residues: CASSASFRGDSPLHF.

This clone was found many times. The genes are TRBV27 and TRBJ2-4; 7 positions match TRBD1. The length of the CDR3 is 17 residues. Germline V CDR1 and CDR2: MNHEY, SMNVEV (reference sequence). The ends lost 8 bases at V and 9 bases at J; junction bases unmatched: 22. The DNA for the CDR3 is TGTGCCAGCGGGCCCCTGACCGGGACAGTCCTTTATGGCATTCAGTACTTC. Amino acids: CASGPLTGTVLYGIQYF.

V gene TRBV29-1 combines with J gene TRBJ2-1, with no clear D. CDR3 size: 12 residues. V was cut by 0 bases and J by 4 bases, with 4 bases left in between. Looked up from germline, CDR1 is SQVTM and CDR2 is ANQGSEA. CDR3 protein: CSVEDIYNEQFF. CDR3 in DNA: TGCAGCGTTGAAGATATATACAATGAGCAGTTCTTC.